The source of this TCR beta chain is a study of T cell responses to AZD1222 COVID-19 vaccine. Here immunoSEQ multiplex PCR was the method, and the copy in TCRdb shows in-frame clones only, minus some. The sample has some 140,000 clones; roughly nine tenths are singletons. The germline V gene encodes CDR1 LNHDA and CDR2 SQIVND (reference sequence). The V segment lost 11 bases and the J segment 4 bases; nucleotides outside the gene matches: 6. The CDR3 totals 12 residues. The TCR originated in an adult in good health. The material was peripheral blood, obtained on day 0 of MenACWY control vaccination. This chain joins TRBV19 and TRBJ2-7; TRBD2 agrees at 9 bases. This CDR3 is CAVSSGSYEQYF. The CDR3 DNA is TGTGCCGTAAGTAGCGGGAGTTACGAGCAGTACTTC. Together with reference TRBV19 and TRBJ2-7, the CDR3 gives the full variable domain: DGGITQSPKYLFRKEGQNVTLSCEQNLNHDAMYWYRQDPGQGLRLIYYSQIVNDFQKGDIAEGYSVSREKKESFPLTVTSAQKNPTAFYLCAVSSGSYEQYFGPGTRLTVT.